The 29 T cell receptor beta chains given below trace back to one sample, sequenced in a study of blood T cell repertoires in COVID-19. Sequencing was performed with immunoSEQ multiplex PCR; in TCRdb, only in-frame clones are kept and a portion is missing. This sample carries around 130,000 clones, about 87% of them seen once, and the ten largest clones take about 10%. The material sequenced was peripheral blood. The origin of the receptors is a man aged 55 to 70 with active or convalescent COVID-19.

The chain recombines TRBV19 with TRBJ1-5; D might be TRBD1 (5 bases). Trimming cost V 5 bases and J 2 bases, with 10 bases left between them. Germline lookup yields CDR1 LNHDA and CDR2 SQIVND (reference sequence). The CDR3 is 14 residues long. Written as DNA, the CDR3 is TGTGCCAGTAGTCGGCTAGGGGGCAATCAGCCCCAGCATTTT. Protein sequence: CASSRLGGNQPQHF.

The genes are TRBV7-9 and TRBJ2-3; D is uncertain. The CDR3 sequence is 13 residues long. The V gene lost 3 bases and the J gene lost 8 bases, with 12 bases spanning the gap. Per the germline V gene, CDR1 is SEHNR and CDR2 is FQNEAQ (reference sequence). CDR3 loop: CASSFGEPPTQYF. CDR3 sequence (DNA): TGTGCCAGCAGCTTTGGTGAGCCCCCTACGCAGTATTTT.

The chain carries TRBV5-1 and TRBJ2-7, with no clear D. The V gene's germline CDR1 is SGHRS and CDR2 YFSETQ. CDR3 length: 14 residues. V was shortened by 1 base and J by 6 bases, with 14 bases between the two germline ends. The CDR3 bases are TGCGCCAGCAGCTTGTCCGTCGCGTCGGGCGAGCAGTACTTC. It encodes CASSLSVASGEQYF.

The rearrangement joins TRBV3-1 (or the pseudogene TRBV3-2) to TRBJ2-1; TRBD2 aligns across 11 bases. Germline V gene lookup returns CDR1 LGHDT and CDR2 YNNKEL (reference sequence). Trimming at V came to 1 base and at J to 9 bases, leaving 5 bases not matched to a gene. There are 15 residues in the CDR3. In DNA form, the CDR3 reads TGTGCCAGCAGCCAAGTGACTAGCGGGATCGCTGAGCAGTTCTTC. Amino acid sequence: CASSQVTSGIAEQFF.

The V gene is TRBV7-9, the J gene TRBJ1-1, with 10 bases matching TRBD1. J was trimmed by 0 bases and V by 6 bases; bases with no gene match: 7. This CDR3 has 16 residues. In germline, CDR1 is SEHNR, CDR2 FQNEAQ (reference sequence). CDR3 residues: CASRLGTGEMNTEAFF. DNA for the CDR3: TGTGCCAGCAGGCTAGGGACAGGGGAGATGAACACTGAAGCTTTCTTT.

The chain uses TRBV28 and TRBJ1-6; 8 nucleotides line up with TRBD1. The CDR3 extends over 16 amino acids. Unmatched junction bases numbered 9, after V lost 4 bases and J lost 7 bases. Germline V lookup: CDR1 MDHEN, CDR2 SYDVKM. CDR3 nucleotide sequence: TGTGCCAGCAGTTCCCCTGGACAGGGCTCGAATTCACCCCTCCACTTT. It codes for CASSSPGQGSNSPLHF.

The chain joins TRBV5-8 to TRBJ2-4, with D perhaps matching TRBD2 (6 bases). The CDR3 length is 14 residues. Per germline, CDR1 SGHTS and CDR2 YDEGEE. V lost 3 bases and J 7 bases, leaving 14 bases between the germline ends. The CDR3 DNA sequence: TGTGCCAGCAGCTCCCGACTAGTCGCTAACATTCAGTACTTC. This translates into CASSSRLVANIQYF.

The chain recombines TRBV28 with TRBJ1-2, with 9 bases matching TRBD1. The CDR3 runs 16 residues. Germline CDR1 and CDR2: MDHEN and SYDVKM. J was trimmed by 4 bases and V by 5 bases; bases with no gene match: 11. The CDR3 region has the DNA TGTGCCAGCAGTATAGGGACAGGGCCAAAGACCTATGGCTACACCTTC. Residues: CASSIGTGPKTYGYTF.

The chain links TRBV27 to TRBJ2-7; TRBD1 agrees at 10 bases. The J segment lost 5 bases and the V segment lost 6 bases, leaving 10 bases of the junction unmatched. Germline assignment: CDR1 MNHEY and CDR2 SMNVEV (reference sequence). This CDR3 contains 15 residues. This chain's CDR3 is CASRPGGQGTNEQYF. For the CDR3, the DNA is TGTGCCAGCAGACCCGGGGGACAGGGGACCAACGAGCAGTACTTC.

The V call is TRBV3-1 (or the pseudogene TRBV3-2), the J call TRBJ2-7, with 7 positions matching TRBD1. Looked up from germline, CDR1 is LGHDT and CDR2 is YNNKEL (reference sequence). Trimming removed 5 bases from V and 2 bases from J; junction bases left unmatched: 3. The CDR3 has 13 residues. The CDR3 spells CASSGQEAYEQYF. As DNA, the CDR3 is TGTGCCAGCAGCGGACAGGAAGCCTACGAGCAGTACTTC.

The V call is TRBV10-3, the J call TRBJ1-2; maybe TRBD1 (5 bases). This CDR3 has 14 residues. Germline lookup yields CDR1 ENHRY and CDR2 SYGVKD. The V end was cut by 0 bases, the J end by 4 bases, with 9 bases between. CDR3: CAISESQGIYGYTF. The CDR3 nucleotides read TGTGCCATCAGTGAGTCTCAGGGTATCTATGGCTACACCTTC.

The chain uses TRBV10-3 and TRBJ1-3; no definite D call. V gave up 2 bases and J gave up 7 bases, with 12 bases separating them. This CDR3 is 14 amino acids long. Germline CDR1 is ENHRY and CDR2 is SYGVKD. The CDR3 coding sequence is TGTGCCATCAGTGAGGGCACCTCCTGGAACACCATATATTTT. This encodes CAISEGTSWNTIYF.

The CDR3 bases are TGTGCCAGCAGCCCGACAGTGAACACCGGGGAGCTGTTTTTT. Translating gives CASSPTVNTGELFF. This chain uses TRBV9 with TRBJ2-2; D might be TRBD1 (5 bases). The CDR3 contains 14 residues. Germline V lookup: CDR1 SGDLS, CDR2 YYNGEE. V was pared by 4 bases and J by 1 base, with 8 bases between.

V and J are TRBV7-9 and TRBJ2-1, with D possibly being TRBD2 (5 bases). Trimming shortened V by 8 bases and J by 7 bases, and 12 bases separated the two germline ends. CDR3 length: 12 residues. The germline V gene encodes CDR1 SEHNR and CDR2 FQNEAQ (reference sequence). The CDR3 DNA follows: TGTGCCAGCTTCGGTGGGGAGAATGAGCAGTTCTTC. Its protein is CASFGGENEQFF.

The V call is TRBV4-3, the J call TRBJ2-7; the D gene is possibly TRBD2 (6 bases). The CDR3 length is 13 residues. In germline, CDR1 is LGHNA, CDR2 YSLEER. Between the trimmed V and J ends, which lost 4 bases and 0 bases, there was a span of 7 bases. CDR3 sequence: CASSRDFSYEQYF. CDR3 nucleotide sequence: TGCGCCAGCAGCCGGGACTTCTCCTACGAGCAGTACTTC.

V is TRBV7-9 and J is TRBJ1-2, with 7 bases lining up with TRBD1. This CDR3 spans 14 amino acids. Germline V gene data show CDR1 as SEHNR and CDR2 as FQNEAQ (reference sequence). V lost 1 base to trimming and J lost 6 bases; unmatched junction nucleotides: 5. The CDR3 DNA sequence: TGTGCCAGCAGCTTAGGTAGGGGGCTGGATGGCTACACCTTC. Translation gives CASSLGRGLDGYTF.

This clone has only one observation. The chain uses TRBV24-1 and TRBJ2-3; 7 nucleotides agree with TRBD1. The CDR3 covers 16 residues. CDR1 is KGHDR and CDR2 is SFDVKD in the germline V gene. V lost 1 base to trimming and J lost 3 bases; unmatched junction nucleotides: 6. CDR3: CATSDFARGMTDTQYF. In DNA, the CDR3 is TGTGCCACCAGTGATTTTGCCAGGGGGATGACAGATACGCAGTATTTT.

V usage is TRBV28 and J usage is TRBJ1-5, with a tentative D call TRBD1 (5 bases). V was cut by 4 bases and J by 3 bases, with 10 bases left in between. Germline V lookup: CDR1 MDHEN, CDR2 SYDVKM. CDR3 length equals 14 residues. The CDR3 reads CASSSPTDNQPQHF. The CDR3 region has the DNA TGTGCCAGCAGTTCCCCGACAGACAATCAGCCCCAGCATTTT. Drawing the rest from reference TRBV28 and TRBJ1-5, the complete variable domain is DVKVTQSSRYLVKRTGEKVFLECVQDMDHENMFWYRQDPGLGLRLIYFSYDVKMKEKGDIPEGYSVSREKKERFSLILESASTNQTSMYLCASSSPTDNQPQHFGDGTRLSIL.

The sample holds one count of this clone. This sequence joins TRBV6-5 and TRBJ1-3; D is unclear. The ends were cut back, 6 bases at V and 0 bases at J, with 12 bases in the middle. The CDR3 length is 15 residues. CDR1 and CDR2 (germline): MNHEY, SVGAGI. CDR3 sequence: CASRGRPYSGNTIYF. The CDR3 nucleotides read TGTGCCAGCAGGGGCAGGCCTTACTCTGGAAACACCATATATTTT.

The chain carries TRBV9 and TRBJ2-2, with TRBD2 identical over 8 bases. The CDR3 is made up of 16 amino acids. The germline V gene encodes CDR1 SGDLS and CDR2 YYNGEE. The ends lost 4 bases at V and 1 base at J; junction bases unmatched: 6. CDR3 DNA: TGTGCCAGCAGCCATCTAGCGGGCGTGAACACCGGGGAGCTGTTTTTT. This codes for CASSHLAGVNTGELFF.

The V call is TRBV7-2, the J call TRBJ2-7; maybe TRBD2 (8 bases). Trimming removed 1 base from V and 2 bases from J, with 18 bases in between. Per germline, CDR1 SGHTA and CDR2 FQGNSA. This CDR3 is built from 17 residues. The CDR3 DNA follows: TGTGCCAGCAGCTTAGGCGGGGGGACTCAGGGGGCCTACGAGCAGTACTTC. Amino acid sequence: CASSLGGGTQGAYEQYF.

Here the CDR3 DNA reads TGTGCCAGCAGTGAATGGCTGACGAGCGGATACAATGAGCAGTTCTTC. Protein sequence: CASSEWLTSGYNEQFF. The chain uses TRBV25-1 and TRBJ2-1, with D tentatively TRBD2 (5 bases). The CDR3 extends over 16 amino acids. Germline V gene lookup returns CDR1 MGHDK and CDR2 SYGVNS. The V gene lost 1 base and the J gene lost 4 bases, with 14 bases spanning the gap.

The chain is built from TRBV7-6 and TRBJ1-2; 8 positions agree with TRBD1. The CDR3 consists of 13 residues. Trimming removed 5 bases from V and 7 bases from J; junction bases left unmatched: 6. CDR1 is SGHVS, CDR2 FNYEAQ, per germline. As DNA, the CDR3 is TGTGCCAGCAGCAGCCAACAGGGGGGTGGCTACACCTTC. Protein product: CASSSQQGGGYTF. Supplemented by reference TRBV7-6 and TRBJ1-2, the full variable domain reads GAGVSQSPRYKVTKRGQDVALRCDPISGHVSLYWYRQALGQGPEFLTYFNYEAQQDKSGLPNDRFSAERPEGSISTLTIQRTEQRDSAMYRCASSSQQGGGYTFGSGTRLTVV.

CDR3 sequence (DNA): TGTGCCAGCAGGGCCCGGGACTCTAGCAGGGAGACCCAGTACTTC. Protein: CASRARDSSRETQYF. The chain is built from TRBV9 and TRBJ2-5; possible D gene TRBD2, 6 bases. Germline loops: CDR1 SGDLS, CDR2 YYNGEE. Trimming took off 5 bases at V and 5 bases at J, with 19 bases between the two ends. This CDR3 comprises 15 residues.

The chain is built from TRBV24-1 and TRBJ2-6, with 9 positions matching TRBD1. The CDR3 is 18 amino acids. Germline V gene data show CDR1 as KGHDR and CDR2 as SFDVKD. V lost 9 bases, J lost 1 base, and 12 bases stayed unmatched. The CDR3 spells CATGTGKEGKSGANVLTF. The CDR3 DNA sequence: TGTGCCACCGGGACAGGGAAGGAGGGAAAGTCTGGGGCCAACGTCCTGACTTTC.

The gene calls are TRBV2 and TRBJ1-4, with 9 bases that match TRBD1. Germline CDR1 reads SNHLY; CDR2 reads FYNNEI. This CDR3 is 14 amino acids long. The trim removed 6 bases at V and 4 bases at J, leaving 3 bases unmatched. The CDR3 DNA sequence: TGTGCCAGCAGGCGACAGGGGGATAATGAAAAACTGTTTTTT. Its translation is CASRRQGDNEKLFF.

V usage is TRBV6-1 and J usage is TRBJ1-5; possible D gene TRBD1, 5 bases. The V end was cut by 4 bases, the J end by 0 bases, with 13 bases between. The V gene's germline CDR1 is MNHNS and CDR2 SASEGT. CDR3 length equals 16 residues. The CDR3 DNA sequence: TGTGCCAGCAGTGGCCCGGCAGGGTCTAGCAATCAGCCCCAGCATTTT. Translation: CASSGPAGSSNQPQHF.

The CDR3 here is CASSQEYRTDTQYF. CDR3 DNA: TGTGCCAGCAGCCAAGAATACCGGACAGATACGCAGTATTTT. This sequence joins TRBV4-2 and TRBJ2-3; D uncertain. Trimming stripped 0 bases from V and 3 bases from J, with 7 bases between. The germline V gene encodes CDR1 LGHNA and CDR2 YNFKEQ. The CDR3 is 14 residues long.

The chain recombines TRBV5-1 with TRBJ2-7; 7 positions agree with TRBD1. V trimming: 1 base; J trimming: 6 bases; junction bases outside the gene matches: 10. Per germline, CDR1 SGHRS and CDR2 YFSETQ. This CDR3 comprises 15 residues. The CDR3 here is CASSLRYRDSGEQYF. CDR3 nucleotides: TGCGCCAGCAGCTTGCGGTACAGGGACAGCGGCGAGCAGTACTTC.